The next 6 T cell receptor beta chains were all read from a single sample in a study of patients and donors after allogeneic stem cell transplantation. TCRdb reprocessed the RT-PCR reads with MiXCR, giving one entry per CDR3 protein. The sample contains roughly 940,000 distinct CDR3 sequences, 15% to 20% of which appear only once. The sample taken for sequencing was blood, either unsorted or a sorted T cell fraction (not recorded which). The source is a human donor who was either an allogeneic HSCT recipient or a stem cell or donor lymphocyte infusion donor (not recorded which). It is not recorded whose cells these are; they may come from a transplant donor.

This clonotype came up a few times. The rearrangement uses TRBV29-1 and TRBJ2-5, with a weak D call TRBD1 (5 bases). There are 13 residues in the CDR3. Germline CDR1 and CDR2: SQVTM and ANQGSEA. Trimming shortened V by 4 bases and J by 0 bases, and 9 bases separated the two germline ends. In DNA, the CDR3 is TGCAGCGTTGGGGGCCCAAACCAAGAGACCCAGTACTTC. It specifies CSVGGPNQETQYF.

This clonotype was counted ten times or more. The chain joins TRBV5-1 to TRBJ1-6; D remains unclear. Trimming took 3 bases from V and 8 from J, leaving 12 bases between them. Germline V lookup: CDR1 SGHRS, CDR2 YFSETQ. The CDR3 is made up of 14 amino acids. The CDR3 reads CASSSQTADSPLHF. DNA of the CDR3: TGCGCCAGCAGCTCACAAACGGCGGATTCACCCCTCCACTTT.

The sample holds a few counts of this clonotype. J is TRBJ1-1 and V is TRBV18; a weak D match, TRBD1 (6 bases). The CDR3 consists of 14 residues. Germline loops: CDR1 KGHSH, CDR2 LQKENI. Trimming stripped 5 bases from V and 3 bases from J, with 13 bases between. As DNA, the CDR3 is TGTGCCAGCTCAGTACAGGGTCGGGACACTGAAGCTTTCTTT. The encoded protein is CASSVQGRDTEAFF.

The V and J genes are TRBV5-1 and TRBJ1-4; D ambiguous. This CDR3 comprises 14 residues. The V gene lost 1 base and the J gene lost 4 bases, with 8 bases spanning the gap. Germline assignment: CDR1 SGHRS and CDR2 YFSETQ. CDR3 residues: CASSLWADNEKLFF. CDR3 in DNA: TGCGCCAGCAGCTTGTGGGCCGATAATGAAAAACTGTTTTTT.

This clonotype was found many times. The chain has TRBV6-5 and TRBJ2-5, with TRBD1 matching over 7 bases. V dropped 4 bases and J dropped 13; count of bases not matched to a gene: 12. This CDR3 has 13 amino acids. Germline V lookup: CDR1 MNHEY, CDR2 SVGAGI. This chain's CDR3 is CASSFRPGQEWYF. For the CDR3, the DNA is TGTGCCAGCAGTTTCCGGCCTGGACAGGAGTGGTACTTC.

The gene calls are TRBV7-2 and TRBJ2-1; 8 bases line up with TRBD2. Germline V gene sequence: CDR1 SGHTA, CDR2 FQGNSA. The CDR3 covers 15 residues. The V and J ends lost 6 bases and 7 bases, in that order; junction bases with no gene match: 11. Here the CDR3 reads CASRFRAAGGNEQFF. As DNA, the CDR3 is TGTGCCAGCAGGTTCAGGGCCGCGGGAGGTAATGAGCAGTTCTTC. Filled out from reference TRBV7-2 and TRBJ2-1, the complete variable domain reads GAGVSQSPSNKVTEKGKDVELRCDPISGHTALYWYRQSLGQGLEFLIYFQGNSAPDKSGLPSDRFSAERTGGSVSTLTIQRTQQEDSAVYLCASRFRAAGGNEQFFGPGTRLTVL.